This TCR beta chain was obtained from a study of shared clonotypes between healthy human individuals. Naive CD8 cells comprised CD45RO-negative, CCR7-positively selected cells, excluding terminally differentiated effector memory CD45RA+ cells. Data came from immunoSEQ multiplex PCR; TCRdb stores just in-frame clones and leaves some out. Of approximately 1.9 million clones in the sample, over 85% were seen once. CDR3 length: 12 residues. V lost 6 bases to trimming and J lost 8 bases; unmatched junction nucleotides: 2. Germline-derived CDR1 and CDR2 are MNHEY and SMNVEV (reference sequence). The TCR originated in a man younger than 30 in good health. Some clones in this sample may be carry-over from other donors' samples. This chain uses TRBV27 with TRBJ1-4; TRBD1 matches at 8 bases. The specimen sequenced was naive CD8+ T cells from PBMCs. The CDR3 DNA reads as TGTGCCAGCAGCTGGGACAGGGAAAAACTGTTTTTT. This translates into CASSWDREKLFF.